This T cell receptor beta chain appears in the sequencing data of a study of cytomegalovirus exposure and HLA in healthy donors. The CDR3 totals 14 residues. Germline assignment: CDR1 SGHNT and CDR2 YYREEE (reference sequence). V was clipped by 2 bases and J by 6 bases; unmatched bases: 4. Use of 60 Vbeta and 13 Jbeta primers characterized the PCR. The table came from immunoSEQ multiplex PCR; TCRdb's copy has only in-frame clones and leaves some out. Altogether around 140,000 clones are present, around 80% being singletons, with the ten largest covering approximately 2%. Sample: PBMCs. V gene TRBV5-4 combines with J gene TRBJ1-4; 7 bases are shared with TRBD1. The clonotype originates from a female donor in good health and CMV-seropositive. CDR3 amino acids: CASSLYGQDEKLFF. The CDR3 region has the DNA TGTGCCAGCAGCTTATATGGACAGGATGAAAAACTGTTTTTT.